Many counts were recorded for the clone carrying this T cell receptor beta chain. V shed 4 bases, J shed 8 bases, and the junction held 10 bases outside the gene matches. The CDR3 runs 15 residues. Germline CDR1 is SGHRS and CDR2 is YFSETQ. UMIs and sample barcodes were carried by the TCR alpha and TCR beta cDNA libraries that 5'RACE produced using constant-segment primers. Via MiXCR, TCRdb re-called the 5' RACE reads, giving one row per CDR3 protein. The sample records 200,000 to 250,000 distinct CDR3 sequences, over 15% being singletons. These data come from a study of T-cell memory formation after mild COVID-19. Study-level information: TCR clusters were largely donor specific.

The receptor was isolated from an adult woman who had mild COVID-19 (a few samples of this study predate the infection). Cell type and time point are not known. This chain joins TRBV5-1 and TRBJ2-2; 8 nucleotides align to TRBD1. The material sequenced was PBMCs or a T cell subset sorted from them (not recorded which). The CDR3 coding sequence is TGCGCCAGCAGCCTGTTGACAGGGGACTTAGGGGAGCTGTTTTTT. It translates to CASSLLTGDLGELFF.